This T cell receptor (beta chain) was sequenced in a study of blood T cell repertoires in COVID-19. Overall study context: The origin of the acute and convalescent COVID-19 samples was the United States, Italy and Spain. PBMCs, B-cell-depleted T cells, or T cells provided the cDNA or gDNA that made up the material.

The germline CDR1 and CDR2 sequences are LNHDA and SQIVND (reference sequence). The J segment lost 3 bases and the V segment lost 6 bases, leaving 10 bases of the junction unmatched. There are 15 residues in the CDR3. In the original workflow: Amplifying reference gene primers gave estimates of nucleated cell counts. Repertoires were generated with immunoSEQ multiplex PCR, while TCRdb's copy carries only in-frame clones and drops some. Clone size and V and J calls were adopted from that table, with D and trimming inferred from the DNA. The sample lists about 77,000 clones; around 90% were seen once. Material for sequencing was peripheral blood. This receptor was obtained from a woman at least 80 years old with active or convalescent COVID-19. This chain connects TRBV19 to TRBJ1-1; 7 positions match TRBD1. CDR3: CASSPTGWGYTEAFF. CDR3 in DNA: TGTGCCAGTAGCCCGACAGGGTGGGGATACACTGAAGCTTTCTTT.